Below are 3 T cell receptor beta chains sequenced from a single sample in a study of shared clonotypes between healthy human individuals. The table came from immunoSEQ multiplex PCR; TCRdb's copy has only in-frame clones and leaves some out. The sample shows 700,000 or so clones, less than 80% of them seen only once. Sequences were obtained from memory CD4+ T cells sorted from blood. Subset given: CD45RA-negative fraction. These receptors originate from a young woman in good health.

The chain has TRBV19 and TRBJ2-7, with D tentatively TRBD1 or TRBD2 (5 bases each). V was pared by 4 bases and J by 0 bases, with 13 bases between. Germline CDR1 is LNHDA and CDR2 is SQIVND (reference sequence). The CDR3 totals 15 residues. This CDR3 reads CASSNRPGTSYEQYF. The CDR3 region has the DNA TGTGCCAGTAGTAATAGACCGGGGACCTCCTACGAGCAGTACTTC.

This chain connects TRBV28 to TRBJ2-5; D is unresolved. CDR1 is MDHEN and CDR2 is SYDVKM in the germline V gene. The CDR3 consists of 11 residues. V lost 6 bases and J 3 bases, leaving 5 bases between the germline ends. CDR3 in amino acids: CASREEETQYF. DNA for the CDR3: TGTGCCAGCAGGGAAGAAGAGACCCAGTACTTC.

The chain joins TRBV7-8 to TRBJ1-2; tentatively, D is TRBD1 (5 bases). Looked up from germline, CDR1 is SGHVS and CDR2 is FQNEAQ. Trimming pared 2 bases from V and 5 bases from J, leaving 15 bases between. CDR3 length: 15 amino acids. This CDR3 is CASSLSWGGDYGYTF. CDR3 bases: TGTGCCAGCAGCTTATCCTGGGGCGGGGATTATGGCTACACCTTC.